This T cell receptor beta chain was captured by sequencing in a study of shared clonotypes between healthy human individuals. The CDR3 length is 18 residues. The germline V gene has CDR1 SEHNR and CDR2 FQNEAQ (reference sequence). V gave up 0 bases and J gave up 0 bases; unmatched junction bases: 8. This clone was detected only once. Several immunoSEQ plates held equal portions of the genomic DNA taken from each subset. Sequenced by immunoSEQ multiplex PCR; TCRdb stores in-frame clones only, minus some. Of some 490,000 clones in the sample, roughly 80% are singletons; the top ten hold about 11%. This TCR was sampled from a woman aged 40-49 years in good health. Some clones in this sample may be carry-over from other donors' samples. The chain carries TRBV7-9 and TRBJ2-1; TRBD2 agrees at 7 bases. Input material: PBMCs. The chain's CDR3 is CASSLARGSGGSYNEQFF. The DNA of the CDR3 is TGTGCCAGCAGCTTAGCGAGAGGGTCGGGGGGCTCCTACAATGAGCAGTTCTTC.